Here is one T cell receptor (beta chain) with its context. Its target is unknown. TCRdb passed the 5' RACE reads through MiXCR, listing each CDR3 protein once. This table has about 140,000 distinct CDR3 sequences, 14% to 15% appearing once. The sample belongs to a study of T-cell memory formation after mild COVID-19. Study findings and constraints: Shrinking CD4+ clones resided mostly in CM and EM, and CD8+ ones in EMRA.

Trimming removed 0 bases from V and 5 bases from J, with 13 bases in between. CDR3 length: 15 amino acids. Germline V gene sequence: CDR1 MNHEY, CDR2 SMNVEV (reference sequence). The chain employs TRBV27 and TRBJ1-1, with TRBD1 as a possible D gene (6 bases). This TCR was recovered from an adult woman who had mild COVID-19 (a few samples of this study predate the infection). Cell type and time point are not known. The sequenced material came from PBMCs or a T cell subset sorted from them (not recorded which). The CDR3 loop reads CASSLSRTGSTEAFF. The CDR3 coding sequence is TGTGCCAGCAGTTTATCGCGAACAGGGAGTACTGAAGCTTTCTTT.